One sample yielded the 3 T cell receptor beta chains listed below, sequenced in a study of human T cells and chemical hapten exposure listed by TCRdb under 2021. The protocol used for the library was RACE. Sequencing relied on a NextSeq 500. Clones were called with MiXCR by TCRdb after fastp trimmed the public reads at Q25, and only in-frame beta chains were retained. Each CDR3 protein gets just one entry, which takes the most common genes and DNA from the rows behind it. This sample lists roughly 200,000 distinct CDR3 sequences; 24% were detected once. The ten most abundant clones make up about 2.5% of the sample. In the paper's terms, the time point label means: patch test 3, about 24 weeks after DPC sensitization. The treatment or condition label on this specimen signifies: therapeutic diphenylcyclopropenone sensitization with weekly scalp DPC. This material consisted of whole blood, taken in connection with sensitization to the hapten diphenylcyclopropenone (DPC). These receptors were collected from a woman between 40 and 55 years old with alopecia areata. Some clones in this sample may be carry-over from other donors' samples.

This chain connects TRBV20-1 to TRBJ2-7; 10 bases are a match to TRBD2. From germline, CDR1 is DFQATT and CDR2 SNEGSKA (reference sequence). The CDR3 is 13 amino acids. The J segment lost 3 bases and the V segment lost 4 bases, leaving 3 bases of the junction unmatched. This chain's CDR3 is CSATTSGIYEQYF. The CDR3 coding sequence is TGCAGTGCTACTACTAGCGGGATCTACGAGCAGTACTTC.

The rearrangement joins TRBV15 to TRBJ2-5; 7 bases are a match to TRBD1. The V gene end was trimmed by 0 bases and the J gene end by 4 bases; junction bases not matched to a gene: 2. Germline V gene sequence: CDR1 LNHNV, CDR2 YYDKDF (reference sequence). This CDR3 spans 14 amino acids. The CDR3 sequence: CATSRDPGGETQYF. The CDR3 DNA sequence: TGTGCCACCAGCAGAGATCCAGGGGGAGAGACCCAGTACTTC.

This clonotype was detected only once. One end of the junction fails to match germline, which may point to a read error. This rearrangement joins TRBV6-2 or TRBV6-3 to TRBJ2-1; the D gene is possibly TRBD1 (5 bases). Germline V gene lookup returns CDR1 MNHEY and CDR2 SVGEGT. The CDR3 totals 13 residues. The CDR3 reads CAGRSLGVDEQFF. CDR3 coding DNA: TGTGCCGGCAGATCATTAGGGGTCGATGAGCAGTTCTTC.